These 25 T cell receptor beta chains came from one sample sequenced in a study of blood T cell repertoires in COVID-19. Using immunoSEQ multiplex PCR, the repertoire was profiled, and TCRdb retains in-frame clones only, with some absent. The sample comprises 56,000 or so clones, roughly 84% of which are singletons, and around 5.4% rests with the top ten. Sequencing was performed on peripheral blood. The receptors shown here come from an older woman with acute or convalescent COVID-19.

The CDR3 sequence: CASSLGKTGISYEQYF. CDR3 in DNA: TGTGCCAGCAGCTTAGGGAAGACAGGGATTTCCTACGAGCAGTACTTC. The chain carries TRBV7-2 and TRBJ2-7; 7 nucleotides agree with TRBD1. The CDR3 runs to 16 residues. V lost 1 base and J lost 1; bases outside the gene matches: 7. In germline, CDR1 is SGHTA, CDR2 FQGNSA.

This clone was picked up a small number of times. The chain couples TRBV19 to TRBJ2-1; the match to TRBD2 covers 7 bases. This CDR3 has 18 amino acids. Unmatched junction bases numbered 11, after V lost 1 base and J lost 2 bases. Germline V gives CDR1 LNHDA, CDR2 SQIVND (reference sequence). The chain's CDR3 is CASSIGRAAGLPYNEQFF. In nucleotides, the CDR3 is TGTGCCAGTAGTATAGGACGGGCAGCGGGGTTGCCCTACAATGAGCAGTTCTTC.

The V call is TRBV18, the J call TRBJ1-6; 9 bases align to TRBD1. The V gene's germline CDR1 is KGHSH and CDR2 LQKENI. The trim removed 0 bases at V and 8 bases at J, leaving 5 bases unmatched. The CDR3 runs to 16 residues. The CDR3 region is CASSPPPGQGYSPLHF. In nucleotides, the CDR3 is TGTGCCAGCTCACCACCACCGGGACAGGGATATTCACCCCTCCACTTT.

The chain joins TRBV10-2 to TRBJ2-5; D remains ambiguous. Trimming left V 2 bases short and J 1 base short, with 5 bases between. This CDR3 has 13 residues. Germline CDR1 is WSHSY and CDR2 is SAAADI. The DNA for the CDR3 is TGCGCCAGCAGTGAGACAGCCCAAGAGACCCAGTACTTC. Translated: CASSETAQETQYF.

The chain uses TRBV11-3 and TRBJ2-1; D perhaps matches TRBD1 (6 bases). The CDR3 extends over 15 amino acids. The V end was cut by 5 bases, the J end by 1 base, with 12 bases between. Germline loops: CDR1 SGHNT, CDR2 YENEEA. The CDR3 protein is CASSRTVVSYNEQFF. The CDR3 DNA is TGTGCCAGCAGCCGGACAGTTGTTTCCTACAATGAGCAGTTCTTC. The whole variable domain, remainder taken from reference TRBV11-3 and TRBJ2-1, is EAGVVQSPRYKIIEKKQPVAFWCNPISGHNTLYWYLQNLGQGPELLIRYENEEAVDDSQLPKDRFSAERLKGVDSTLKIQPAELGDSAVYLCASSRTVVSYNEQFFGPGTRLTVL.

This clone has just one count. This chain connects TRBV9 to TRBJ2-1; 11 bases agree with TRBD2. Germline trimming cut 3 bases from V and 5 bases from J; bases unmatched to any gene: 4. This CDR3 is 15 amino acids long. In germline, CDR1 is SGDLS, CDR2 YYNGEE. CDR3 in amino acids: CASSASGGSDNEQFF. CDR3 in DNA: TGTGCCAGCAGCGCTAGCGGGGGGTCAGACAATGAGCAGTTCTTC.

The rearrangement joins TRBV3-1 (or the pseudogene TRBV3-2) to TRBJ1-1; D not resolved. The ends were cut back, 0 bases at V and 0 bases at J, with 5 bases in the middle. Looked up from germline, CDR1 is LGHDT and CDR2 is YNNKEL (reference sequence). This CDR3 region has 14 residues. CDR3 in DNA: TGTGCCAGCAGCCAAGAGGCTCTGAACACTGAAGCTTTCTTT. Residues: CASSQEALNTEAFF.

The rearrangement links TRBV20-1 to TRBJ1-5; 7 bases line up with TRBD1. The CDR3 covers 20 residues. V trimming: 3 bases; J trimming: 5 bases; junction bases outside the gene matches: 25. Germline V gene data show CDR1 as DFQATT and CDR2 as SNEGSKA (reference sequence). The CDR3 sequence is CSASPSRPQPTGFIHQPQHF. The CDR3 DNA follows: TGCAGTGCTAGTCCCTCCCGGCCCCAACCGACAGGGTTTATCCATCAGCCCCAGCATTTT.

The J gene is TRBJ1-3, the V gene TRBV2, with 7 positions matching TRBD1. The junction had 6 bases not matched to a gene; V was cut back by 8 bases and J by 8 bases. The germline V gene encodes CDR1 SNHLY and CDR2 FYNNEI. The CDR3 spans 12 residues. The CDR3 loop is CASLGGGYTIYF. The CDR3 nucleotides are TGTGCCAGCCTCGGAGGGGGCTACACCATATATTTT.

V is TRBV18 and J is TRBJ1-3; the D gene is possibly TRBD1 (6 bases). Looked up from germline, CDR1 is KGHSH and CDR2 is LQKENI. V gave up 3 bases and J gave up 0 bases, with 12 bases separating them. The CDR3 has 16 amino acids. The CDR3 loop is CASSPSTGSSGNTIYF. The CDR3 DNA follows: TGTGCCAGCTCACCCTCGACAGGATCCTCTGGAAACACCATATATTTT. The whole variable domain, filled in from reference TRBV18 and TRBJ1-3, reads NAGVMQNPRHLVRRRGQEARLRCSPMKGHSHVYWYRQLPEEGLKFMVYLQKENIIDESGMPKERFSAEFPKEGPSILRIQQVVRGDSAAYFCASSPSTGSSGNTIYFGEGSWLTVV.

This clone came up a few times. The V gene is TRBV28, the J gene TRBJ2-5; 7 bases map to TRBD1. The CDR3 runs to 13 residues. Trimming at V came to 5 bases and at J to 5 bases, leaving 5 bases not matched to a gene. Germline-derived CDR1 and CDR2 are MDHEN and SYDVKM. Here the CDR3 DNA reads TGTGCCAGCAGTACGCAGGGGGTGGAGACCCAGTACTTC. Translation gives CASSTQGVETQYF.

This clone appeared a single time. In DNA, the CDR3 is TGTGCCAGCCGTAGACTGGCGAACACCGGGGAGCTGTTTTTT. Residues: CASRRLANTGELFF. The chain uses TRBV27 and TRBJ2-2; D remains ambiguous. The germline V gene has CDR1 MNHEY and CDR2 SMNVEV (reference sequence). The CDR3 has 14 residues. Trimming removed 8 bases at V and 0 bases at J, with 10 bases between.

J is TRBJ2-3 and V is TRBV5-4; 10 bases agree with TRBD2. Germline loops: CDR1 SGHNT, CDR2 YYREEE (reference sequence). The junction had 4 bases not matched to a gene; V was cut back by 1 base and J by 2 bases. The length of the CDR3 is 16 residues. CDR3 DNA sequence: TGTGCCAGCAGCTTGAGGCTAGCGGGGGCCACAGATACGCAGTATTTT. This sequence encodes CASSLRLAGATDTQYF.

V is TRBV21-1 and J is TRBJ2-5; the DNA was not used to check the table's D call, TRBD2. TRBV21-1 is designated a pseudogene. The CDR3 runs 13 residues. In DNA, the CDR3 is TGTGCCAGCAGCAAAGATCTCCAAGAGACCCAGTACTTC. Its translation is CASSKDLQETQYF.

The chain carries TRBV7-3 and TRBJ2-1; 13 bases match TRBD2. Germline loops: CDR1 SGHTA, CDR2 FQGTGA. With V trimmed by 5 bases and J by 6 bases, 4 bases remained unmatched. The CDR3 totals 15 residues. The CDR3 nucleotides are TGTGCCAGCAGCCTAGGACTAGCGGGGGTCAATGAGCAGTTCTTC. This sequence encodes CASSLGLAGVNEQFF.

V gene TRBV6-6 combines with J gene TRBJ2-4, with TRBD2 matching 15 bases. V lost 5 bases and J lost 4; bases outside the gene matches: 6. Looked up from germline, CDR1 is MNHNY and CDR2 is SVGAGI (reference sequence). The length of the CDR3 is 17 residues. The CDR3: CASSPGLAGGTKNIQYF. The CDR3 nucleotides are TGTGCCAGCAGTCCGGGACTAGCGGGGGGTACTAAAAACATTCAGTACTTC.

The chain couples TRBV7-2 to TRBJ2-7; TRBD1 agrees at 9 bases. The CDR3 has 15 residues. The V gene end was trimmed by 5 bases and the J gene end by 5 bases; junction bases not matched to a gene: 10. The germline V gene encodes CDR1 SGHTA and CDR2 FQGNSA. The CDR3 bases are TGTGCCAGCAGCGGCGCCGGGACAGGGCCAAACGAGCAGTACTTC. Protein: CASSGAGTGPNEQYF.

The V and J genes are TRBV2 and TRBJ1-5; D unresolved. Germline V gene sequence: CDR1 SNHLY, CDR2 FYNNEI. The V gene lost 5 bases and the J gene lost 1 base, with 9 bases spanning the gap. CDR3 length equals 14 residues. In nucleotides, the CDR3 is TGTGCCAGCAGTTCAAGTCTAAGCAATCAGCCCCAGCATTTT. Its translation: CASSSSLSNQPQHF.

The sample holds one count of this clone. The chain uses TRBV2 and TRBJ1-4, with D possibly matching TRBD1 (6 bases). The CDR3 contains 14 residues. Trimming cost V 6 bases and J 6 bases, with 14 bases left between them. CDR1 is SNHLY and CDR2 is FYNNEI in the germline V gene. The CDR3 nucleotides read TGTGCCAGCAGCGATCTTCCAGGGGATGAAAAACTGTTTTTT. It translates to CASSDLPGDEKLFF. The full variable domain, completed using reference TRBV2 and TRBJ1-4, is EPEVTQTPSHQVTQMGQEVILRCVPISNHLYFYWYRQILGQKVEFLVSFYNNEISEKSEIFDDQFSVERPDGSNFTLKIRSTKLEDSAMYFCASSDLPGDEKLFFGSGTQLSVL.

V is TRBV5-1 and J is TRBJ1-6; possible D gene TRBD1, 5 bases. There are 16 residues in the CDR3. V shed 0 bases and J shed 9 bases, with 16 bases lying between them. From germline, CDR1 is SGHRS and CDR2 YFSETQ. The CDR3 DNA follows: TGCGCCAGCAGCTTGGATGGACCGGGGGGGGGTTCACCCCTCCACTTT. Translating gives CASSLDGPGGGSPLHF. The full variable domain, its missing parts supplied by reference TRBV5-1 and TRBJ1-6, is KAGVTQTPRYLIKTRGQQVTLSCSPISGHRSVSWYQQTPGQGLQFLFEYFSETQRNKGNFPGRFSGRQFSNSRSEMNVSTLELGDSALYLCASSLDGPGGGSPLHFGNGTRLTVT.

CDR3 nucleotides: TGTGCCAGCAGCTTAGCGGTGGGACAGGGGGGTAGCGGCTACACCTTC. Its protein product is CASSLAVGQGGSGYTF. The chain uses TRBV7-9 and TRBJ1-2; 11 bases align to TRBD1. This CDR3 has 16 amino acids. Germline loops: CDR1 SEHNR, CDR2 FQNEAQ (reference sequence). Trimming took 0 bases from V and 8 from J; bases not matched to a gene: 8. Based on the CDR3 plus reference TRBV7-9 and TRBJ1-2, the full variable domain is DTGVSQNPRHKITKRGQNVTFRCDPISEHNRLYWYRQTLGQGPEFLTYFQNEAQLEKSRLLSDRFSAERPKGSFSTLEIQRTEQGDSAMYLCASSLAVGQGGSGYTFGSGTRLTVV.

A few counts support this clone. The chain has TRBV5-1 and TRBJ1-1, with D possibly TRBD1 on 5 matching bases. CDR1 is SGHRS, CDR2 YFSETQ, per germline. This CDR3 spans 13 amino acids. Trimming cost V 0 bases and J 7 bases, with 10 bases left between them. CDR3 DNA sequence: TGCGCCAGCAGCTTGGAGTGGGGCGGTGAAGCTTTCTTT. As protein: CASSLEWGGEAFF. Full variable domain (outside the CDR3, taken from reference TRBV5-1 and TRBJ1-1): KAGVTQTPRYLIKTRGQQVTLSCSPISGHRSVSWYQQTPGQGLQFLFEYFSETQRNKGNFPGRFSGRQFSNSRSEMNVSTLELGDSALYLCASSLEWGGEAFFGQGTRLTVV.

The chain joins TRBV30 to TRBJ2-2, with a possible D match to TRBD2 (6 bases). Germline CDR1 and CDR2: GTSNPN and SVGIG (reference sequence). With 3 bases removed from V and 7 bases from J, the gap between germline ends came to 18 bases. CDR3 size: 15 residues. CDR3 DNA: TGTGCCTGGAGGTCTCCCGGGGGTGAGATCGGGGAGCTGTTTTTT. Translated, it gives CAWRSPGGEIGELFF.

The chain is built from TRBV27 and TRBJ2-5; 7 positions match TRBD2. The CDR3 consists of 16 residues. Losses at the gene ends were 1 base for V and 4 bases for J; bases not matched to a gene: 9. In germline, CDR1 is MNHEY, CDR2 SMNVEV (reference sequence). In nucleotides, the CDR3 is TGTGCCAGCAGTTTATTCGGTGTCGGCGGGGGAGAGACCCAGTACTTC. Protein: CASSLFGVGGGETQYF.

In this sample, this clone turned up a few times. This chain uses TRBV7-3 with TRBJ2-7, with D tentatively TRBD1 (5 bases). CDR1 and CDR2 from the germline V gene are SGHTA and FQGTGA. Between the trimmed V and J ends, which lost 2 bases and 2 bases, there was a span of 7 bases. The CDR3 totals 13 residues. This chain's CDR3 is CASSLGHTYEQYF. The CDR3 nucleotides read TGTGCCAGCAGCTTAGGACATACCTACGAGCAGTACTTC.